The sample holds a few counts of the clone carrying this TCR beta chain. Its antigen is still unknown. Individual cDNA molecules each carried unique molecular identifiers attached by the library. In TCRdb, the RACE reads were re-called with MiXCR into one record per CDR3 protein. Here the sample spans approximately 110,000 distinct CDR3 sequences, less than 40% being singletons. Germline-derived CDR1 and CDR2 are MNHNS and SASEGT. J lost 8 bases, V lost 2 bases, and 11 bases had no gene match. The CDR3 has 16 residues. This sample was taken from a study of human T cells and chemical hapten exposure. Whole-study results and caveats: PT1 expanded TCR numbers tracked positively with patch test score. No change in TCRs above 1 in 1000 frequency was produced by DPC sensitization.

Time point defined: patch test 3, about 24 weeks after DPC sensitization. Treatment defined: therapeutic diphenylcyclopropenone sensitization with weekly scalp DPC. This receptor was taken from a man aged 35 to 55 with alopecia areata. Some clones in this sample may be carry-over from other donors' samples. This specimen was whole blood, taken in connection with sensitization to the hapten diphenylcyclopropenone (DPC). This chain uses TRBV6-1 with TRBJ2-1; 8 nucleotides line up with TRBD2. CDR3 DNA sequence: TGTGCCAGCAGTGAATCGACGGGAGGGTATTTTGATGAGCAGTTCTTC. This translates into CASSESTGGYFDEQFF.